The source of this TCR beta chain is a study of blood T cell repertoires in COVID-19. Data came from immunoSEQ multiplex PCR; TCRdb stores just in-frame clones and leaves some out. The data contain tens of thousands of clones, over 70% of them singletons. Germline CDR1 reads MDHEN; CDR2 reads SYDVKM. After removal of 8 bases from V and 2 bases from J, the junction contained 5 bases not matched to a gene. This CDR3 contains 13 residues. The chain links TRBV28 to TRBJ2-7; the match to TRBD1 covers 8 bases. The clonotype was recovered from a woman in her seventies with acute or convalescent COVID-19. Sequencing was carried out using peripheral blood. The CDR3 reads CASSGQVPYEQYF. Written as DNA, the CDR3 is TGTGCCAGCTCGGGACAGGTACCCTACGAGCAGTACTTC.